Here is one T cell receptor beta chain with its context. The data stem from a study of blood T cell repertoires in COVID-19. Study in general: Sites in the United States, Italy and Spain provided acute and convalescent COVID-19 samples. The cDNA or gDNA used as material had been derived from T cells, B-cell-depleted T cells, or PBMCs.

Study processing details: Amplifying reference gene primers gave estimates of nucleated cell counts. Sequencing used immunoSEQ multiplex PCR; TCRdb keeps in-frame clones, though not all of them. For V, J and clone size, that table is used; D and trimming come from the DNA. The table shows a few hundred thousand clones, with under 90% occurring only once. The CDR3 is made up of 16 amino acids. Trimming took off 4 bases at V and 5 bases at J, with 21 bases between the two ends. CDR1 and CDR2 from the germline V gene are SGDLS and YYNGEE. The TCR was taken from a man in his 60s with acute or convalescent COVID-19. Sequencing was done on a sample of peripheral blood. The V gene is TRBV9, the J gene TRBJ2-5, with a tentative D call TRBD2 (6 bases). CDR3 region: CASSHGGYGSRETQYF. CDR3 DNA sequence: TGTGCCAGCAGCCACGGGGGATATGGTAGCAGGGAGACCCAGTACTTC. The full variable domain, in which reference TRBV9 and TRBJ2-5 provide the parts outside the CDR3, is DSGVTQTPKHLITATGQRVTLRCSPRSGDLSVYWYQQSLDQGLQFLIQYYNGEERAKGNILERFSAQQFPDLHSELNLSSLELGDSALYFCASSHGGYGSRETQYFGPGTRLLVL.